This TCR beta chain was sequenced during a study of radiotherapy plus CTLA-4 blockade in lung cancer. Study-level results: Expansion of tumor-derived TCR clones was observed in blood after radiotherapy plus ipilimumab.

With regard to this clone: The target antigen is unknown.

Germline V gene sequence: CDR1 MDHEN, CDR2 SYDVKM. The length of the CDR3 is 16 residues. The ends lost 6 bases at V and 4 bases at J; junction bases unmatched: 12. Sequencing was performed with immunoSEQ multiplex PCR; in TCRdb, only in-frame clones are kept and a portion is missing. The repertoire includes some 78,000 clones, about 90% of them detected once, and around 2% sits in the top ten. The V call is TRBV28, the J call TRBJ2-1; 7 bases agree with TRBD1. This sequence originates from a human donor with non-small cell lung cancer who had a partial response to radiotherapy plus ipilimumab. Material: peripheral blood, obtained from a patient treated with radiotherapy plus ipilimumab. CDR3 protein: CASRSFERGRYNEQFF. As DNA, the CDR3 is TGTGCCAGCAGGTCCTTCGAGAGGGGGCGGTACAATGAGCAGTTCTTC.